The 26 T cell receptor beta chains reported below all come from one sample, sequenced in a study of T cells after yellow fever vaccination. TCRdb itself ran the 5' RACE reads through MiXCR, one entry per CDR3 protein. The sample has approximately 140,000 distinct CDR3 sequences, over 7% seen once. Sample: CD4+ T cells sorted from PBMCs, taken 5 days after the yellow fever booster vaccination. The origin of the receptors is a man aged 25 to 40 who received the YFV17D yellow fever vaccine.

This clonotype was seen at least ten times. This chain links TRBV6-1 with TRBJ1-2; no firm D call. Germline V gives CDR1 MNHNS, CDR2 SASEGT. The V end was cut by 7 bases, the J end by 7 bases, with 10 bases between. CDR3 length: 11 amino acids. CDR3 amino acids: CASKEGGGYTF. The CDR3 DNA is TGTGCCAGCAAGGAGGGAGGTGGCTACACCTTC.

This clonotype was detected ten times or more. This chain links TRBV12-3 or TRBV12-4 with TRBJ1-1, with unresolved D. The V and J ends lost 5 bases and 4 bases respectively, with 8 bases between them. This CDR3 is built from 12 residues. CDR3 bases: TGTGCCAGCAGTCGTCAGAGCACTGAAGCTTTCTTT. Amino acids: CASSRQSTEAFF.

The table lists this clonotype with many counts. This chain connects TRBV30 to TRBJ1-2; 8 bases are a match to TRBD1. J was trimmed by 10 bases and V by 2 bases; bases with no gene match: 6. This CDR3 has 12 amino acids. Germline CDR1 GTSNPN, CDR2 SVGIG (reference sequence). CDR3 in amino acids: CAWSPGGSAYTF. The DNA of the CDR3 is TGTGCCTGGAGTCCAGGGGGCTCTGCCTACACCTTC.

This clonotype was found many times. V and J are TRBV5-1 and TRBJ2-1, with D unclear. The germline V gene encodes CDR1 SGHRS and CDR2 YFSETQ. This CDR3 contains 15 residues. The germline V and J ends were trimmed by 4 bases and 4 bases, with 15 bases remaining between them. The CDR3 spells CASSPAGTDYNEQFF. The DNA of the CDR3 is TGCGCCAGCAGCCCGGCTGGTACAGATTACAATGAGCAGTTCTTC.

This clonotype appeared many times. The V call is TRBV10-2, the J call TRBJ2-5, with D perhaps TRBD2 (6 bases). V was pared by 5 bases and J by 4 bases, with 14 bases between. Germline V CDR1 and CDR2: WSHSY, SAAADI. The CDR3 contains 14 residues. This CDR3 reads CASSPVSGGETQYF. CDR3 nucleotide sequence: TGCGCCAGCAGTCCCGTCTCCGGGGGAGAGACCCAGTACTTC.

This clonotype has at least ten counts. This chain links TRBV5-8 with TRBJ1-3; 7 bases map to TRBD1. The CDR3 runs to 14 residues. CDR1 is SGHTS and CDR2 is YDEGEE in the germline V gene. Trimming at V came to 3 bases and at J to 2 bases, leaving 2 bases not matched to a gene. CDR3 protein: CASSWTGAGNTIYF. DNA of the CDR3: TGTGCCAGCAGCTGGACAGGAGCTGGAAACACCATATATTTT.

Worth noting for this clonotype: One base away lies a much larger clone, so this may be a sequencing read error. Written as DNA, the CDR3 is TGTGCCAGCAGCTCGGGACTAGCGGGAGGTGAGCAGTTCTTC. Translating it yields CASSSGLAGGEQFF. This chain joins TRBV7-2 and TRBJ2-1; 15 bases map to TRBD2. The V gene's germline CDR1 is SGHTA and CDR2 FQGNSA. V lost 4 bases to trimming and J lost 9 bases; unmatched junction nucleotides: 1. This CDR3 spans 14 amino acids.

This clonotype has ten or more counts. The rearrangement joins TRBV5-4 to TRBJ2-1; D is undetermined. Germline assignment: CDR1 SGHNT and CDR2 YYREEE (reference sequence). This CDR3 region has 14 residues. Deletions cut 4 bases from V and 7 bases from J, with 15 bases between. The CDR3, as DNA: TGTGCCAGCAGCCCTGAGAAGGGCAGAAATGAGCAGTTCTTC. Its translation: CASSPEKGRNEQFF.

This clonotype was seen a few times. The rearrangement joins TRBV5-1 to TRBJ1-1, with TRBD1 matching 8 bases. Germline CDR1 and CDR2: SGHRS and YFSETQ. The CDR3 has 16 amino acids. V lost 1 base to trimming and J lost 0 bases; unmatched junction nucleotides: 5. The CDR3 loop is CASSLRDRNMNTEAFF. CDR3 nucleotides: TGCGCCAGCAGCTTGCGGGACAGGAACATGAACACTGAAGCTTTCTTT.

Comment on this clonotype: A read error is possible here, since a much larger clone lies one base away. The chain links TRBV20-1 to TRBJ2-7, with 10 bases fitting TRBD2. The CDR3 consists of 15 residues. Germline V gene sequence: CDR1 DFQATT, CDR2 SNEGSKA (reference sequence). CDR3: CCARNSGRTSYEQYF. CDR3 DNA: TGCTGTGCTAGAAATAGCGGGAGGACTTCCTACGAGCAGTACTTC.

This clonotype was seen a few times. V and J are TRBV20-1 and TRBJ2-1; a possible D gene is TRBD1 (6 bases). Germline V gives CDR1 DFQATT, CDR2 SNEGSKA (reference sequence). V was cut by 4 bases and J by 7 bases, with 11 bases left in between. The CDR3 extends over 12 amino acids. CDR3 protein: CSATRGTNEQFF. CDR3 nucleotide sequence: TGCAGTGCTACGCGTGGGACAAATGAGCAGTTCTTC.

The sample holds many counts of this clonotype. This chain joins TRBV7-3 and TRBJ2-7; D not resolved. The germline CDR1 and CDR2 sequences are SGHTA and FQGTGA. Trimming took 0 bases from V and 3 from J, leaving 9 bases between them. CDR3 size: 14 residues. CDR3 loop: CASSLTSVSYEQYF. CDR3 bases: TGTGCCAGCAGCTTAACGTCAGTAAGCTACGAGCAGTACTTC.

Details on this clonotype: A much larger clonotype is one base distant, so this may be a read error. The chain is built from TRBV27 and TRBJ2-1; either TRBD1 or TRBD2 may supply D (5 bases each). Germline CDR1 reads MNHEY; CDR2 reads SMNVEV (reference sequence). The CDR3 extends over 16 amino acids. Trimming took 5 bases from V and 10 from J, leaving 24 bases between them. This CDR3 reads CASSVGTGYLMREQFF. CDR3 sequence (DNA): TGTGCCAGCAGTGTCGGGACGGGATATCTGATGAGAGAGCAGTTCTTC.

This clonotype was seen ten or more times. The chain uses TRBV7-9 and TRBJ1-2; 7 positions match TRBD1. This CDR3 comprises 15 residues. V lost 5 bases, J lost 2 bases, and 8 bases stayed unmatched. Germline V gene sequence: CDR1 SEHNR, CDR2 FQNEAQ (reference sequence). Here the CDR3 DNA reads TGTGCCAGCAGCCCGTATCGACAGGGCAACTATGGCTACACCTTC. Amino acids: CASSPYRQGNYGYTF.

This clonotype was counted only a few times. J is TRBJ2-6 and V is TRBV19, with D hard to call. Per the germline V gene, CDR1 is LNHDA and CDR2 is SQIVND (reference sequence). Trimming took off 5 bases at V and 2 bases at J, with 10 bases between the two ends. CDR3 size: 15 residues. The CDR3 DNA sequence: TGTGCCAGTAGTGAAGTCTCAACTGGGGCCAACGTCCTGACTTTC. As protein: CASSEVSTGANVLTF.

This clonotype has ten or more counts. V is TRBV15 and J is TRBJ2-2; the D is unclear. The V gene's germline CDR1 is LNHNV and CDR2 YYDKDF (reference sequence). The germline V and J ends were trimmed by 0 bases and 4 bases, with 9 bases remaining between them. The CDR3 has 15 residues. The CDR3 sequence: CATSRDLRVTGELFF. The CDR3 bases are TGTGCCACCAGCAGAGATCTTAGGGTCACCGGGGAGCTGTTTTTT. Together with reference TRBV15 and TRBJ2-2, the CDR3 gives the full variable domain: DAMVIQNPRYQVTQFGKPVTLSCSQTLNHNVMYWYQQKSSQAPKLLFHYYDKDFNNEADTPDNFQSRRPNTSFCFLDIRSPGLGDTAMYLCATSRDLRVTGELFFGEGSRLTVL.

This clonotype was recorded at least ten times. The chain combines TRBV7-2 with TRBJ2-5, with TRBD1 as a possible D gene (5 bases). This CDR3 region has 14 residues. V lost 5 bases, J lost 0 bases, and 10 bases lay in between. CDR1 and CDR2 from the germline V gene are SGHTA and FQGNSA. The CDR3 region is CASSRDRNQETQYF. The CDR3 coding sequence is TGTGCCAGCAGCCGCGACAGAAACCAAGAGACCCAGTACTTC.

The chain recombines TRBV5-4 with TRBJ2-1; D may be TRBD1 or TRBD2 (5 bases each). Germline V gene sequence: CDR1 SGHNT, CDR2 YYREEE (reference sequence). The length of the CDR3 is 16 residues. Trimming shortened V by 0 bases and J by 9 bases, and 19 bases separated the two germline ends. The DNA of the CDR3 is TGTGCCAGCAGCTTGGTAGGGGACGCCGGAGGAGGTGAGCAGTTCTTC. Translating it yields CASSLVGDAGGGEQFF.

Comment on this clonotype: This may come from a read error, since a much larger clone is one base off. The CDR3 does not end in the conserved phenylalanine or tryptophan, so this is likely a read error. This rearrangement joins TRBV5-1 to TRBJ2-5; D is unresolved. This CDR3 spans 13 amino acids. V lost 4 bases, J lost 4 bases, and 11 bases lay in between. The V gene's germline CDR1 is SGHRS and CDR2 YFSETQ. This chain's CDR3 is CASSTSWGETQYS. CDR3 sequence (DNA): TGCGCCAGCAGCACCAGCTGGGGAGAGACCCAGTACTCC.

This clonotype was detected ten times or more. This rearrangement joins TRBV18 to TRBJ2-5; the D is unclear. The V gene lost 3 bases and the J gene lost 5 bases, with 13 bases spanning the gap. The CDR3 spans 14 residues. Germline CDR1 is KGHSH and CDR2 is LQKENI. CDR3 DNA: TGTGCCAGCTCACCGTACAGCGCGATGGAGACCCAGTACTTC. It is translated as CASSPYSAMETQYF. Using reference TRBV18 and TRBJ2-5 for the parts outside the CDR3, the full variable domain is NAGVMQNPRHLVRRRGQEARLRCSPMKGHSHVYWYRQLPEEGLKFMVYLQKENIIDESGMPKERFSAEFPKEGPSILRIQQVVRGDSAAYFCASSPYSAMETQYFGPGTRLLVL.

This clonotype has at least ten counts. The chain combines TRBV11-1 with TRBJ2-6; D call uncertain. This CDR3 contains 19 residues. The germline V gene has CDR1 SGHAT and CDR2 FQDESV (reference sequence). Trimming took off 2 bases at V and 4 bases at J, with 21 bases between the two ends. The CDR3 loop reads CASSLFAFHPEDGANVLTF. The CDR3 DNA sequence: TGTGCCAGCAGCTTATTTGCATTCCATCCTGAAGACGGGGCCAACGTCCTGACTTTC.

This clonotype has just a few counts. The chain has TRBV30 and TRBJ1-2; 7 bases are a match to TRBD1. CDR1 GTSNPN and CDR2 SVGIG come from the germline V gene (reference sequence). The V gene end was trimmed by 0 bases and the J gene end by 5 bases; junction bases not matched to a gene: 3. The CDR3 contains 13 residues. CDR3 residues: CAWSVTQGYGYTF. In DNA, the CDR3 is TGTGCCTGGAGTGTAACACAGGGGTATGGCTACACCTTC.

This clonotype was found many times. The chain is built from TRBV6-1 and TRBJ2-3; 11 positions match TRBD2. This CDR3 comprises 18 residues. Germline V gene data show CDR1 as MNHNS and CDR2 as SASEGT. With V trimmed by 7 bases and J by 6 bases, 18 bases remained unmatched. CDR3 DNA: TGTGCCAGCAATCCCTCCCCACTACTAGCGGGAGTGTCTGATACGCAGTATTTT. Protein: CASNPSPLLAGVSDTQYF.

This clonotype was counted ten times or more. The chain combines TRBV2 with TRBJ2-3, with D unresolved. V lost 8 bases to trimming and J lost 0 bases, with 12 bases between them. CDR1 is SNHLY, CDR2 FYNNEI, per germline. This CDR3 is 14 amino acids long. The CDR3 DNA reads as TGTGCCAGCCTAACCCAGGCTAGCACAGATACGCAGTATTTT. It specifies CASLTQASTDTQYF. Complete variable domain (other parts from reference TRBV2 and TRBJ2-3): EPEVTQTPSHQVTQMGQEVILRCVPISNHLYFYWYRQILGQKVEFLVSFYNNEISEKSEIFDDQFSVERPDGSNFTLKIRSTKLEDSAMYFCASLTQASTDTQYFGPGTRLTVL.

This clonotype was recorded many times. The J gene is TRBJ2-7, the V gene TRBV5-1; D remains ambiguous. Germline-derived CDR1 and CDR2 are SGHRS and YFSETQ. The CDR3 is 13 amino acids. The V end lost 0 bases, the J end lost 3 bases, and 7 bases lay between the germline ends. The CDR3 spells CASSLDLLYEQYF. The CDR3 DNA sequence: TGCGCCAGCAGCTTGGACCTCCTCTACGAGCAGTACTTC.

This clonotype was observed many times. The V call is TRBV7-2, the J call TRBJ2-3; perhaps TRBD1 as D (6 bases). There are 17 residues in the CDR3. CDR1 and CDR2 from the germline V gene are SGHTA and FQGNSA. Deletions cut 5 bases from V and 5 bases from J, with 23 bases between. For the CDR3, the DNA is TGTGCCAGCAGCCCCGGGCTTTCAGTTGGGGGCGAAGATACGCAGTATTTT. This translates into CASSPGLSVGGEDTQYF. Combining the CDR3 with reference TRBV7-2 and TRBJ2-3 gives the whole variable domain GAGVSQSPSNKVTEKGKDVELRCDPISGHTALYWYRQSLGQGLEFLIYFQGNSAPDKSGLPSDRFSAERTGGSVSTLTIQRTQQEDSAVYLCASSPGLSVGGEDTQYFGPGTRLTVL.